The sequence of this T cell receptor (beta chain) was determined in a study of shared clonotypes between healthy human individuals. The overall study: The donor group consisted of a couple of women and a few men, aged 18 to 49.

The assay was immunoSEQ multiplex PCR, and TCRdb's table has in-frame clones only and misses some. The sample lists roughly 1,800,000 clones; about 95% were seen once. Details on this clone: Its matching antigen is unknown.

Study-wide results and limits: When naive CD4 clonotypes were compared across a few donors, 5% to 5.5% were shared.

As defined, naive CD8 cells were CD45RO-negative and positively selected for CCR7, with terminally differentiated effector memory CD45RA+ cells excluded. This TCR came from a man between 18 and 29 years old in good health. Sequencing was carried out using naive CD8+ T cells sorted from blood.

This CDR3 is CASSHTGGSEAFF. The DNA of the CDR3 is TGCGCCAGCAGCCACACAGGGGGAAGTGAAGCTTTCTTT. This rearrangement joins TRBV4-1 to TRBJ1-1, with TRBD1 matching 8 bases. The CDR3 has 13 amino acids. CDR1 and CDR2 from the germline V gene are MGHRA and YSYEKL. Trimming removed 3 bases from V and 7 bases from J; junction bases left unmatched: 4.